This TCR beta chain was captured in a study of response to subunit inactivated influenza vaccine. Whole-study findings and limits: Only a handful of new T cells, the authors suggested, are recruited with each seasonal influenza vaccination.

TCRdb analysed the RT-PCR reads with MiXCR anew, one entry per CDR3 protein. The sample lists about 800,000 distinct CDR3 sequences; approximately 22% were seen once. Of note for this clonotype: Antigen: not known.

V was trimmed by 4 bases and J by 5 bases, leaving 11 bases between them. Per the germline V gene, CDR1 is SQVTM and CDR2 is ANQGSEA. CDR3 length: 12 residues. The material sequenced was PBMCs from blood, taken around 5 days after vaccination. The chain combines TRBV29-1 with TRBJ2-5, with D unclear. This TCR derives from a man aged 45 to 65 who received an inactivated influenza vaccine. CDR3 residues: CSVARSYETQYF. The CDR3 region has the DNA TGCAGCGTTGCCCGTTCCTACGAGACCCAGTACTTC.